These 9 T cell receptor beta chains came from one sample sequenced in a study of blood T cell repertoires in COVID-19. TCRdb's copy holds only in-frame clones and misses some; the assay was immunoSEQ multiplex PCR. The sample lists over 200,000 clones, about four fifths occurring once. Sequencing input: PBMCs or T cells enriched from blood (not recorded which). These receptors all stem from a man in his sixties who had recovered from COVID-19.

This clone has more than one count but fewer than ten. The V call is TRBV20-1, the J call TRBJ1-2; D might be TRBD1 (6 bases). V was trimmed by 3 bases and J by 8 bases, leaving 13 bases between them. The CDR3 has 12 amino acids. CDR1 and CDR2 from the germline V gene are DFQATT and SNEGSKA (reference sequence). CDR3 loop: CSASGQRGGYTF. The CDR3 DNA reads TGCAGTGCTAGTGGGCAGAGGGGGGGCTACACCTTC.

The chain couples TRBV10-1 to TRBJ2-3, with 10 positions matching TRBD2. V lost 3 bases and J lost 2; bases outside the gene matches: 2. This CDR3 has 15 amino acids. From germline, CDR1 is WNHNN and CDR2 SYGVQD (reference sequence). As DNA, the CDR3 is TGCGCCAGCAGTGATAGCGGGGGGAACACAGATACGCAGTATTTT. Amino acid sequence: CASSDSGGNTDTQYF.

This sequence joins TRBV6-2 or TRBV6-3 and TRBJ1-5; D is uncertain. Germline V lookup: CDR1 MNHEY, CDR2 SVGEGT. V lost 0 bases and J 1 base, leaving 10 bases between the germline ends. The CDR3 is 16 residues long. Written as DNA, the CDR3 is TGTGCCAGCAGTTACTCCCCTATGAGAAGCAATCAGCCCCAGCATTTT. Residues: CASSYSPMRSNQPQHF.

The gene calls are TRBV6-5 and TRBJ1-1; 7 nucleotides align to TRBD1. The CDR3 runs to 14 residues. Germline lookup yields CDR1 MNHEY and CDR2 SVGAGI. The V segment lost 8 bases and the J segment 5 bases; nucleotides outside the gene matches: 11. CDR3 sequence (DNA): TGTGCCAGCGGAACAGGGGCTTCAACGACTGAAGCTTTCTTT. Translation: CASGTGASTTEAFF.

The chain links TRBV19 to TRBJ2-1, with 13 bases aligning to TRBD2. The CDR3 contains 15 residues. The trim removed 5 bases at V and 9 bases at J, leaving 7 bases unmatched. Per the germline V gene, CDR1 is LNHDA and CDR2 is SQIVND (reference sequence). The CDR3 here is CASSAGLAGEGEQFF. The DNA of the CDR3 is TGTGCCAGTAGTGCCGGACTAGCGGGAGAGGGTGAGCAGTTCTTC.

The chain links TRBV19 to TRBJ1-5; D may be TRBD1 (5 bases). Trimming removed 4 bases from V and 9 bases from J, with 19 bases in between. CDR1 LNHDA and CDR2 SQIVND come from the germline V gene (reference sequence). The CDR3 spans 15 residues. The CDR3 DNA sequence: TGTGCCAGTAGTACCAGACTGGGGCACGTTGGGCCCCAGCATTTT. It yields the protein CASSTRLGHVGPQHF.

This chain links TRBV7-2 with TRBJ2-7, with 10 bases aligning to TRBD2. V shed 4 bases and J 2 bases; nucleotides not matched to a gene: 5. CDR1 is SGHTA and CDR2 is FQGNSA in the germline V gene. There are 15 residues in the CDR3. DNA for the CDR3: TGTGCCAGCAGCTCTTCTAGCGGGGGCCCCTACGAGCAGTACTTC. This encodes CASSSSSGGPYEQYF.

The V call is TRBV5-5, the J call TRBJ1-1, with D perhaps matching TRBD1 (5 bases). The CDR3 consists of 15 residues. Between the trimmed V and J ends, which lost 0 bases and 0 bases, there was a span of 9 bases. The V gene's germline CDR1 is SGHKS and CDR2 YYEKEE (reference sequence). This CDR3 reads CASSLEAGLNTEAFF. The CDR3 region has the DNA TGTGCCAGCAGCTTGGAAGCGGGGCTGAACACTGAAGCTTTCTTT. Full variable domain (rest looked up from reference TRBV5-5 and TRBJ1-1): DAGVTQSPTHLIKTRGQQVTLRCSPISGHKSVSWYQQVLGQGPQFIFQYYEKEERGRGNFPDRFSARQFPNYSSELNVNALLLGDSALYLCASSLEAGLNTEAFFGQGTRLTVV.

This clone appeared a single time. The V gene is TRBV30, the J gene TRBJ1-2; D is ambiguous. The length of the CDR3 is 11 residues. Germline lookup yields CDR1 GTSNPN and CDR2 SVGIG (reference sequence). Trimming removed 5 bases at V and 0 bases at J, with 4 bases between. CDR3 sequence (DNA): TGTGCCTGGCAGGCTAACTATGGCTACACCTTC. Translating gives CAWQANYGYTF.